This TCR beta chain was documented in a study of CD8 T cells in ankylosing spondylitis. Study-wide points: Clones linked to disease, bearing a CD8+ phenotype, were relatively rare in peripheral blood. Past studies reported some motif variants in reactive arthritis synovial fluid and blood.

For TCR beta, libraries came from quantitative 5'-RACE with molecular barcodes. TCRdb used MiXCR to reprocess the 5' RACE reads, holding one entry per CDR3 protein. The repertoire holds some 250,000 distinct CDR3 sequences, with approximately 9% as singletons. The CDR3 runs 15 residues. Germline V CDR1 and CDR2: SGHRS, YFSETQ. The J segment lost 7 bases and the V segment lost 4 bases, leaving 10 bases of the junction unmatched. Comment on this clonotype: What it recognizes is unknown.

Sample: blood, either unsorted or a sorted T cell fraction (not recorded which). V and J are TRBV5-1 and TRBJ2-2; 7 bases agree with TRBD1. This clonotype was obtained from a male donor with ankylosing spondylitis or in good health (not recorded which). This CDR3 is CASSPNTGAIGELFF. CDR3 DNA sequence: TGCGCCAGCAGCCCTAATACAGGGGCAATCGGGGAGCTGTTTTTT.